The 15 T cell receptor beta chains in this list originate from one sample, sequenced in a study of CD8 T cells in Susac syndrome. After extraction with the RNeasy kit, roughly 0.5 to 1 ug of the RNA was reverse transcribed using random hexamers. Each CDR3 protein gets one entry after TCRdb re-called the immunoSEQ multiplex PCR reads with MiXCR. The table shows under 200,000 distinct CDR3 sequences, with over 75% occurring only once. The specimen sequenced was CD4+ T cells from PBMCs. These receptors originate from a human donor with Susac syndrome.

The rearrangement joins TRBV10-3 to TRBJ2-7; 9 positions match TRBD1. CDR1 and CDR2 from the germline V gene are ENHRY and SYGVKD. V was clipped by 10 bases and J by 6 bases; unmatched bases: 4. This CDR3 is 11 amino acids long. For the CDR3, the DNA is TGTGCCACCACAGGGGGCGGCGAGCAGTACTTC. It yields the protein CATTGGGEQYF.

The V call is TRBV3-1, the J call TRBJ2-5; the D gene could be TRBD1 or TRBD2 (5 bases each). The CDR3 is 17 residues long. V was shortened by 3 bases and J by 4 bases, with 21 bases between the two germline ends. Looked up from germline, CDR1 is LGHDT and CDR2 is YNNKEL (reference sequence). CDR3 nucleotide sequence: TGTGCCAGCAGCCAGCAACGTGGGACCTATTGGGGAGAGACCCAGTACTTC. This encodes CASSQQRGTYWGETQYF.

The rearrangement joins TRBV4-1 to TRBJ2-5; D unclear. This CDR3 comprises 13 residues. V was clipped by 0 bases and J by 5 bases, with 7 bases between them. Looked up from germline, CDR1 is MGHRA and CDR2 is YSYEKL. CDR3 bases: TGCGCCAGCAGCCAAGAGAACGGCGAGACCCAGTACTTC. Protein product: CASSQENGETQYF.

The rearrangement links TRBV11-3 to TRBJ2-7; no firm D call. The CDR3 has 14 amino acids. Looked up from germline, CDR1 is SGHNT and CDR2 is YENEEA. The V gene lost 5 bases and the J gene lost 1 base, with 12 bases spanning the gap. The CDR3 is CASSISRDSYEQYF. CDR3 coding DNA: TGTGCCAGCAGCATCTCCCGAGATTCCTACGAGCAGTACTTC.

The V call is TRBV6-2 or TRBV6-3, the J call TRBJ1-2; the match to TRBD1 covers 7 bases. In germline, CDR1 is MNHEY, CDR2 SVGEGT. V dropped 6 bases and J dropped 7; count of bases not matched to a gene: 8. This CDR3 region has 13 residues. The CDR3 sequence: CASRLRQGSGYTF. The CDR3 DNA follows: TGTGCCAGCAGACTAAGACAGGGAAGTGGCTACACCTTC.

The rearrangement uses TRBV20-1 and TRBJ2-1; D is undetermined. Germline-derived CDR1 and CDR2 are DFQATT and SNEGSKA (reference sequence). Trimming stripped 7 bases from V and 6 bases from J, with 10 bases between. CDR3 length equals 11 residues. CDR3 sequence: CSVNRLNEQFF. The CDR3 DNA sequence: TGCAGTGTTAACCGCCTCAATGAGCAGTTCTTC.

The chain's CDR3 is CASSQDRGQGNNEQFF. CDR3 coding DNA: TGTGCCAGCAGCCAAGATCGGGGACAGGGGAACAATGAGCAGTTCTTC. The chain recombines TRBV4-2 with TRBJ2-1; 10 nucleotides align to TRBD1. CDR3 length: 16 amino acids. With V trimmed by 0 bases and J by 5 bases, 4 bases remained unmatched. In germline, CDR1 is LGHNA, CDR2 YNFKEQ.

In DNA, the CDR3 is TGTGCCACCAGCAGAGTTGTTAATGAAAAACTGTTTTTT. This sequence encodes CATSRVVNEKLFF. The chain has TRBV15 and TRBJ1-4; D is ambiguous. The CDR3 length is 13 residues. Germline assignment: CDR1 LNHNV and CDR2 YYDKDF (reference sequence). With 1 base removed from V and 4 bases from J, the gap between germline ends came to 4 bases.

The genes are TRBV6-5 and TRBJ2-3, with 13 bases lining up with TRBD2. After removal of 5 bases from V and 4 bases from J, the junction contained 15 bases not matched to a gene. This CDR3 has 19 amino acids. Germline values: CDR1 MNHEY, CDR2 SVGAGI. The CDR3 here is CASSNHRTSGSTRPDTQYF. Written as DNA, the CDR3 is TGTGCCAGCAGTAACCACCGGACTAGCGGGAGCACCAGGCCAGATACGCAGTATTTT.

V and J are TRBV18 and TRBJ2-7; either TRBD1 or TRBD2 may fit D (5 bases each). Germline V gene data show CDR1 as KGHSH and CDR2 as LQKENI. Trimming cost V 6 bases and J 7 bases, with 16 bases left between them. CDR3 length: 13 amino acids. The DNA for the CDR3 is TGTGCCAGCTCCGGGACGGGCAGACGAGAGCAGTACTTC. Protein product: CASSGTGRREQYF.

The chain recombines TRBV5-6 with TRBJ1-1; no clear D. V was shortened by 5 bases and J by 3 bases, with 17 bases between the two germline ends. This CDR3 region has 15 residues. In germline, CDR1 is SGHDT, CDR2 YYEEEE. CDR3 sequence: CASRWGTPADTEAFF. CDR3 coding DNA: TGTGCCAGCAGATGGGGTACCCCGGCGGACACTGAAGCTTTCTTT.

The chain combines TRBV3-1 with TRBJ1-1; D unresolved. CDR1 is LGHDT and CDR2 is YNNKEL in the germline V gene (reference sequence). The CDR3 totals 13 residues. The V and J ends lost 0 bases and 2 bases respectively, with 4 bases between them. In DNA form, the CDR3 reads TGTGCCAGCAGCCAAGAAAAAAACACTGAAGCTTTCTTT. Amino acids: CASSQEKNTEAFF.

The chain links TRBV18 to TRBJ1-5, with D uncertain. Germline CDR1 is KGHSH and CDR2 is LQKENI. This CDR3 region has 17 residues. V lost 1 base, J lost 1 base, and 14 bases lay in between. The CDR3, as DNA: TGTGCCAGCTCACCACAGTCAGGCAGGATGAGCAATCAGCCCCAGCATTTT. Translated: CASSPQSGRMSNQPQHF.

The CDR3 protein is CSARDAQGDNQPQHF. In nucleotides, the CDR3 is TGCAGTGCTAGAGATGCCCAGGGGGACAATCAGCCCCAGCATTTT. This chain connects TRBV20-1 to TRBJ1-5; the match to TRBD1 covers 7 bases. The germline CDR1 and CDR2 sequences are DFQATT and SNEGSKA (reference sequence). This CDR3 contains 15 residues. The V segment lost 0 bases and the J segment 3 bases; nucleotides outside the gene matches: 5.

V gene TRBV30 combines with J gene TRBJ1-5; D is undetermined. Germline assignment: CDR1 GTSNPN and CDR2 SVGIG (reference sequence). Trimming stripped 2 bases from V and 4 bases from J, with 15 bases between. The CDR3 consists of 15 residues. CDR3 amino acids: CAWSRAGRPNQPQHF. The CDR3 DNA is TGTGCCTGGAGTCGGGCTGGCAGGCCAAATCAGCCCCAGCATTTT.